These 22 T cell receptor beta chains share one sample of origin, sequenced in a study of vaccination effects on CD4 cells after COVID-19. The antigens these receptors bind are not known. Data came from immunoSEQ multiplex PCR; TCRdb stores just in-frame clones and leaves some out. Of fewer than 35,000 clones in the sample, approximately 65% are singletons; the top ten hold almost 10%. Researchers isolated CD4+ T cells once approximately ten days of culture had elapsed. This sample comprised CD4+ T cells from PBMCs cultured without peptide, obtained before COVID-19 vaccination. All receptors derive from a human donor who received a COVID-19 vaccine.

The V call is TRBV21-1, the J call TRBJ2-4; the tabulated D call, TRBD1, remains unverified against the DNA. TRBV21-1 is marked as a pseudogene. The CDR3 has 16 amino acids. CDR3: CASSNWAGGPKNIQYF. CDR3 DNA: TGTGCCAGCAGCAACTGGGCAGGGGGCCCCAAAAACATTCAGTACTTC.

This chain uses TRBV11-1 with TRBJ2-7; D remains unclear. CDR3 length equals 13 residues. The V end lost 3 bases, the J end lost 3 bases, and 9 bases lay between the germline ends. Germline loops: CDR1 SGHAT, CDR2 FQDESV (reference sequence). The chain's CDR3 is CASSFSPGYEQYF. The CDR3 nucleotides read TGTGCCAGCAGCTTTAGTCCTGGCTACGAGCAGTACTTC.

This clone was counted between two and nine times. The rearrangement joins TRBV5-1 to TRBJ2-7, with a tentative D call TRBD1 (6 bases). The germline V and J ends were trimmed by 4 bases and 0 bases, with 8 bases remaining between them. From germline, CDR1 is SGHRS and CDR2 YFSETQ. The CDR3 spans 13 residues. The CDR3 DNA sequence: TGCGCCAGCAGCGAGGACAGCTCCTACGAGCAGTACTTC. This sequence encodes CASSEDSSYEQYF. Together with reference TRBV5-1 and TRBJ2-7, the CDR3 gives the full variable domain: KAGVTQTPRYLIKTRGQQVTLSCSPISGHRSVSWYQQTPGQGLQFLFEYFSETQRNKGNFPGRFSGRQFSNSRSEMNVSTLELGDSALYLCASSEDSSYEQYFGPGTRLTVT.

The sample holds a few counts of this clone. The rearrangement links TRBV7-8 to TRBJ1-3; D gene ambiguous. The CDR3 contains 15 residues. V lost 3 bases and J lost 1, with 10 bases in between. Germline V gene sequence: CDR1 SGHVS, CDR2 FQNEAQ. CDR3 region: CASSFGERSGNTIYF. The CDR3 DNA reads TGTGCCAGCAGCTTTGGGGAAAGGTCTGGAAACACCATATATTTT.

The table lists this clone with a count of one. V is TRBV5-8 and J is TRBJ1-2, with TRBD1 matching over 9 bases. J gave up 4 bases and V 3 bases, and 10 bases lay outside the gene matches. This CDR3 contains 16 residues. From germline, CDR1 is SGHTS and CDR2 YDEGEE. The CDR3 spells CASSSDTGQGGYGYTF. In nucleotides, the CDR3 is TGTGCCAGCAGCTCCGACACGGGACAGGGAGGCTATGGCTACACCTTC.

The rearrangement uses TRBV2 and TRBJ2-7, with D uncertain. The germline gives CDR1 SNHLY, CDR2 FYNNEI. The V gene lost 4 bases and the J gene lost 3 bases, with 10 bases spanning the gap. CDR3 length equals 13 residues. The CDR3 coding sequence is TGTGCCAGCAGTGGTGGAGCCTTCTACGAGCAGTACTTC. It encodes CASSGGAFYEQYF. Based on the CDR3 plus reference TRBV2 and TRBJ2-7, the full variable domain is EPEVTQTPSHQVTQMGQEVILRCVPISNHLYFYWYRQILGQKVEFLVSFYNNEISEKSEIFDDQFSVERPDGSNFTLKIRSTKLEDSAMYFCASSGGAFYEQYFGPGTRLTVT.

The V gene is TRBV20-1, the J gene TRBJ2-4; 7 nucleotides align to TRBD2. In germline, CDR1 is DFQATT, CDR2 SNEGSKA (reference sequence). V lost 3 bases, J lost 9 bases, and 14 bases stayed unmatched. The CDR3 covers 15 residues. In nucleotides, the CDR3 is TGCAGTGCTAGTGCGGGAGCGCAGGCGGGAAGCATTCAGTACTTC. Its protein product is CSASAGAQAGSIQYF.

V usage is TRBV3-1 (or the pseudogene TRBV3-2) and J usage is TRBJ2-2, with no clear D. The CDR3 spans 13 residues. Trimming shortened V by 2 bases and J by 0 bases, and 1 base separated the two germline ends. Germline lookup yields CDR1 LGHDT and CDR2 YNNKEL (reference sequence). DNA for the CDR3: TGTGCCAGCAGCCAACCGAACACCGGGGAGCTGTTTTTT. This codes for CASSQPNTGELFF.

The J gene is TRBJ1-1, the V gene TRBV3-1 (or the pseudogene TRBV3-2); maybe TRBD1 (5 bases). The germline CDR1 and CDR2 sequences are LGHDT and YNNKEL (reference sequence). V was pared by 1 base and J by 4 bases, with 16 bases between. This CDR3 has 16 residues. The CDR3 here is CASSQGFGGFGTEAFF. DNA of the CDR3: TGTGCCAGCAGCCAAGGCTTTGGGGGGTTCGGCACTGAAGCTTTCTTT.

V is TRBV6-5 and J is TRBJ2-2; no clear D. Per the germline V gene, CDR1 is MNHEY and CDR2 is SVGAGI. Trimming shortened V by 5 bases and J by 5 bases, and 12 bases separated the two germline ends. The CDR3 length is 14 residues. In nucleotides, the CDR3 is TGTGCCAGCAGTACCCCGACTGGGACCGGGGAGCTGTTTTTT. Translated, it gives CASSTPTGTGELFF.

V and J are TRBV20-1 and TRBJ2-6; 7 bases match TRBD2. The trim removed 3 bases at V and 11 bases at J, leaving 1 base unmatched. Germline V gene data show CDR1 as DFQATT and CDR2 as SNEGSKA (reference sequence). The CDR3 totals 11 residues. CDR3 nucleotide sequence: TGCAGTGCTAGGGGAGGGGACGTCCTGACTTTC. Translated, it gives CSARGGDVLTF.

This clone qualifies as medium-sized. The genes are TRBV7-9 and TRBJ1-5; no reliable D call. Trimming cost V 1 base and J 1 base, with 5 bases left between them. Germline lookup yields CDR1 SEHNR and CDR2 FQNEAQ (reference sequence). The CDR3 length is 14 residues. The CDR3, as DNA: TGTGCCAGCAGCTTAGAGCGAAGCAATCAGCCCCAGCATTTT. Translation: CASSLERSNQPQHF.

V gene TRBV5-4 combines with J gene TRBJ2-5; 11 nucleotides align to TRBD1. With V trimmed by 4 bases and J by 4 bases, 12 bases remained unmatched. The germline V gene has CDR1 SGHNT and CDR2 YYREEE (reference sequence). This CDR3 is 17 amino acids long. The CDR3 DNA is TGTGCCAGCAGCGAGACCGGGACAGGGGGTTTTGGAGAGACCCAGTACTTC. Translating gives CASSETGTGGFGETQYF.

This chain connects TRBV28 to TRBJ2-4, with a weak D call TRBD1 (6 bases). The CDR3 consists of 14 residues. Trimming left V 5 bases short and J 4 bases short, with 12 bases between. In germline, CDR1 is MDHEN, CDR2 SYDVKM. CDR3 loop: CASSDGTFKNIQYF. CDR3 coding DNA: TGTGCCAGCAGTGATGGGACATTTAAAAACATTCAGTACTTC.

This chain connects TRBV5-6 to TRBJ2-3; 11 bases agree with TRBD2. The junction had 6 bases not matched to a gene; V was cut back by 3 bases and J by 9 bases. Germline V gives CDR1 SGHDT, CDR2 YYEEEE. This CDR3 region has 14 residues. The CDR3 spells CASSSLAGGETQYF. CDR3 in DNA: TGTGCCAGCAGCTCCTTAGCGGGAGGGGAGACGCAGTATTTT.

The V and J genes are TRBV9 and TRBJ2-5; 10 nucleotides align to TRBD2. This CDR3 has 16 amino acids. Looked up from germline, CDR1 is SGDLS and CDR2 is YYNGEE. J gave up 2 bases and V 2 bases, and 6 bases lay outside the gene matches. In nucleotides, the CDR3 is TGTGCCAGCAGCGTGAGCGGGGGGGCAGGGCAAGAGACCCAGTACTTC. It translates to CASSVSGGAGQETQYF.

The chain recombines TRBV18 with TRBJ2-1, with TRBD1 matching 8 bases. CDR1 is KGHSH, CDR2 LQKENI, per germline. The CDR3 runs to 13 residues. V lost 5 bases to trimming and J lost 7 bases; unmatched junction nucleotides: 4. CDR3 region: CASSLRQGNEQFF. The CDR3 DNA reads TGTGCCAGCTCATTACGACAGGGGAATGAGCAGTTCTTC.

The chain couples TRBV2 to TRBJ2-5; D uncertain. From germline, CDR1 is SNHLY and CDR2 FYNNEI. The length of the CDR3 is 12 residues. Trimming stripped 7 bases from V and 5 bases from J, with 11 bases between. CDR3 sequence reads: CASTRVRETQYF. The CDR3 DNA sequence: TGTGCCAGCACCCGGGTCAGGGAGACCCAGTACTTC. Based on the CDR3 plus reference TRBV2 and TRBJ2-5, the full variable domain is EPEVTQTPSHQVTQMGQEVILRCVPISNHLYFYWYRQILGQKVEFLVSFYNNEISEKSEIFDDQFSVERPDGSNFTLKIRSTKLEDSAMYFCASTRVRETQYFGPGTRLLVL.

This clone was observed a few times. The rearrangement links TRBV4-1 to TRBJ2-1; TRBD2 aligns across 10 bases. CDR3 length: 20 amino acids. With V trimmed by 2 bases and J by 8 bases, 21 bases remained unmatched. Germline V gene sequence: CDR1 MGHRA, CDR2 YSYEKL. The CDR3 nucleotides are TGCGCCAGCAGCCAAAAATCCCTTATCTCGAGCGGGGGGGCGAAGGATGAGCAGTTCTTC. Protein sequence: CASSQKSLISSGGAKDEQFF.

This clone has just a few counts. V and J are TRBV7-6 and TRBJ2-1; 9 bases line up with TRBD2. This CDR3 comprises 16 residues. Germline CDR1 reads SGHVS; CDR2 reads FNYEAQ. J was trimmed by 6 bases and V by 2 bases; bases with no gene match: 8. The CDR3 protein is CASSLSGTSLVNEQFF. CDR3 in DNA: TGTGCCAGCAGCTTATCCGGGACTAGCCTCGTCAATGAGCAGTTCTTC.

This clone was seen more than once but under ten times. J is TRBJ1-6 and V is TRBV21-1; the table's TRBD1 call for D was not verified on the DNA. TRBV21-1 is designated a pseudogene. This CDR3 comprises 15 residues. CDR3 nucleotide sequence: TGTGCCAGCAGCGACGGGGACAGGGGGGGTTCACCCCTCCACTTT. It specifies CASSDGDRGGSPLHF.

This clone came up once. The chain is built from TRBV7-2 and TRBJ2-7; tentative D call: TRBD2 (6 bases). The germline CDR1 and CDR2 sequences are SGHTA and FQGNSA. V gave up 2 bases and J gave up 0 bases, with 17 bases separating them. This CDR3 is built from 17 residues. This CDR3 is CASSLFGSGASSYEQYF. DNA for the CDR3: TGTGCCAGCAGCTTATTTGGGTCGGGAGCAAGCTCCTACGAGCAGTACTTC.